The entry below describes one T cell receptor (beta chain). Profiled with immunoSEQ multiplex PCR; TCRdb holds only in-frame clones, not every one. The sample carries under 300,000 clones, around 90% recorded once. The sample originates from a study of cytomegalovirus exposure and HLA in healthy donors. The CDR3 contains 15 residues. The germline CDR1 and CDR2 sequences are MNHEY and SMNVEV (reference sequence). V lost 6 bases and J lost 3; bases outside the gene matches: 8. The clonotype was recovered from a woman aged 18-30 years in good health and CMV-seronegative. The chain recombines TRBV27 with TRBJ1-3, with 7 bases matching TRBD1. Sequenced material: PBMCs. CDR3 protein: CASRGLGQFGNTIYF. Written as DNA, the CDR3 is TGTGCCAGCAGGGGATTGGGACAGTTTGGAAACACCATATATTTT.